Below are 25 T cell receptor beta chains sequenced from a single sample in a study of T cell clonotyping in hematopoietic cell transplantation listed by TCRdb under 2021. The library was made by the immunoSEQ multiplex PCR assay. In its TCRdb copy, this immuneACCESS table keeps in-frame sequences only and misses some clones. Where compared with another copy, unresolved V genes explain less than half of these, and the others have no known cause. Counted in this sample were about 45,000 clones; 80% to 85% of them appeared once. The ten largest account for approximately 5.3% of the sample. This specimen's time point label, interpreted: recipient sample about 28 days before transplant, after cytoreduction. Sequenced here: peripheral blood mononuclear cells, sampled before stem cell transplant. These receptors were obtained from a man in his sixties with myelodysplastic syndrome. Some clones in this sample may be carry-over from other donors' samples.

The chain recombines TRBV7-2 with TRBJ1-2; D call uncertain. Trimming shortened V by 2 bases and J by 3 bases, and 10 bases separated the two germline ends. Germline V lookup: CDR1 SGHTA, CDR2 FQGNSA. This CDR3 is built from 14 residues. The CDR3, as DNA: TGTGCCAGCAGCTTAAGGGAGGGAGACTATGGCTACACCTTC. Protein: CASSLREGDYGYTF.

The J gene is TRBJ2-7, the V gene TRBV28; D ambiguous. This CDR3 has 11 residues. The V gene lost 3 bases and the J gene lost 6 bases, with 6 bases spanning the gap. In germline, CDR1 is MDHEN, CDR2 SYDVKM. CDR3 sequence: CASSFSSEQYF. In nucleotides, the CDR3 is TGTGCCAGCAGTTTTTCGTCCGAGCAGTACTTC.

In nucleotides, the CDR3 is TGTGCCAGCAGCCCATTAACCACAGATACGCAGTATTTT. Encoded protein: CASSPLTTDTQYF. The chain is built from TRBV7-8 and TRBJ2-3; D remains ambiguous. This CDR3 is built from 13 residues. The germline V gene has CDR1 SGHVS and CDR2 FQNEAQ. Trimming shortened V by 5 bases and J by 2 bases, and 8 bases separated the two germline ends.

V and J are TRBV7-9 and TRBJ1-1; D uncertain. V was shortened by 5 bases and J by 0 bases, with 7 bases between the two germline ends. The CDR3 is 13 residues long. Germline-derived CDR1 and CDR2 are SEHNR and FQNEAQ (reference sequence). The CDR3 bases are TGTGCCAGCAGCCGCCTAATGAACACTGAAGCTTTCTTT. It encodes CASSRLMNTEAFF.

This chain connects TRBV7-6 to TRBJ2-5; D may be TRBD1 (5 bases). The CDR3 is made up of 14 amino acids. With 5 bases removed from V and 5 bases from J, the gap between germline ends came to 15 bases. Germline CDR1 SGHVS, CDR2 FNYEAQ. Here the CDR3 DNA reads TGTGCCAGCAGCCGTGGGGCAGGTCCGGAGACCCAGTACTTC. Its translation is CASSRGAGPETQYF.

This chain joins TRBV2 and TRBJ2-5, with TRBD1 identical over 8 bases. The V and J ends lost 5 bases and 5 bases, in that order; junction bases with no gene match: 7. Germline CDR1 and CDR2: SNHLY and FYNNEI. The CDR3 is made up of 14 amino acids. The chain's CDR3 is CASSYQTGGETQYF. CDR3 DNA: TGTGCCAGCAGTTATCAAACAGGGGGTGAGACCCAGTACTTC.

The CDR3 nucleotides read TGTGCCAGCAGCACCCGAGGGGGGCCAAATTCACCCCTCCACTTT. It codes for CASSTRGGPNSPLHF. The chain carries TRBV11-2 and TRBJ1-6; weak D call: TRBD1 (6 bases). The CDR3 totals 15 residues. Germline V CDR1 and CDR2: SGHAT, FQNNGV. Trimming removed 5 bases at V and 7 bases at J, with 15 bases between.

This chain joins TRBV6-4 and TRBJ1-6, with 9 bases identical to TRBD1. The V gene's germline CDR1 is MRHNA and CDR2 SNTAGT. V lost 5 bases and J lost 9; bases outside the gene matches: 5. The CDR3 runs to 14 residues. This CDR3 reads CASSSGQGRSPLHF. CDR3 DNA sequence: TGTGCCAGCAGTTCGGGACAGGGTCGTTCACCCCTCCACTTT.

The V gene is TRBV7-8, the J gene TRBJ2-7, with 9 nucleotides matching TRBD1. The CDR3 loop spans 17 amino acids. Germline V gene sequence: CDR1 SGHVS, CDR2 FQNEAQ. The junction had 12 bases not matched to a gene; V was cut back by 3 bases and J by 3 bases. Here the CDR3 DNA reads TGTGCCAGCAGCTTGAGAATCCAAACAGGGGGCGGCTACGAGCAGTACTTC. This codes for CASSLRIQTGGGYEQYF. Drawing the rest from reference TRBV7-8 and TRBJ2-7, the complete variable domain is GAGVSQSPRYKVAKRGQDVALRCDPISGHVSLFWYQQALGQGPEFLTYFQNEAQLDKSGLPSDRFFAERPEGSVSTLKIQRTQQEDSAVYLCASSLRIQTGGGYEQYFGPGTRLTVT.

The chain joins TRBV5-8 to TRBJ1-1, with 7 bases matching TRBD1. The CDR3 has 14 residues. V shed 4 bases, J shed 4 bases, and the junction held 7 bases outside the gene matches. Germline CDR1 and CDR2: SGHTS and YDEGEE. In DNA form, the CDR3 reads TGTGCCAGCAGCGGCTTAAGGGGGCTCACTGAAGCTTTCTTT. This gives the protein CASSGLRGLTEAFF. Filled out from reference TRBV5-8 and TRBJ1-1, the complete variable domain reads EAGVTQSPTHLIKTRGQQATLRCSPISGHTSVYWYQQALGLGLQFLLWYDEGEERNRGNFPPRFSGRQFPNYSSELNVNALELEDSALYLCASSGLRGLTEAFFGQGTRLTVV.

The rearrangement links TRBV28 to TRBJ2-7; D possibly corresponds to TRBD2 (6 bases). The CDR3 loop spans 13 amino acids. Trimming removed 8 bases at V and 4 bases at J, with 15 bases between. Germline lookup yields CDR1 MDHEN and CDR2 SYDVKM. For the CDR3, the DNA is TGTGCCAGCCTTGGACCTAGCGTTTACGAGCAGTACTTC. This translates into CASLGPSVYEQYF.

The V call is TRBV19, the J call TRBJ1-2; 8 bases agree with TRBD1. CDR1 is LNHDA, CDR2 SQIVND, per germline (reference sequence). This CDR3 contains 14 residues. The V segment lost 6 bases and the J segment 8 bases; nucleotides outside the gene matches: 11. CDR3 sequence reads: CASRTTGTGYGYTF. CDR3 DNA: TGTGCCAGTAGAACCACCGGGACAGGTTACGGCTACACCTTC.

This chain joins TRBV5-1 and TRBJ2-3; no firm D call. Germline V CDR1 and CDR2: SGHRS, YFSETQ. The CDR3 is made up of 13 amino acids. Trimming pared 0 bases from V and 6 bases from J, leaving 8 bases between. CDR3 loop: CASSLAQADTQYF. In nucleotides, the CDR3 is TGCGCCAGCAGCTTGGCGCAGGCTGATACGCAGTATTTT.

In nucleotides, the CDR3 is TGTGCCAGCAGTTGGACGGCGAACACTGAAGCTTTCTTT. This translates into CASSWTANTEAFF. The chain couples TRBV5-6 to TRBJ1-1; D gene uncertain. V was trimmed by 5 bases and J by 1 base, leaving 9 bases between them. The CDR3 runs to 13 residues. Germline V lookup: CDR1 SGHDT, CDR2 YYEEEE.

This clone was found once. The V gene is TRBV5-5, the J gene TRBJ2-7; D unresolved. CDR1 SGHKS and CDR2 YYEKEE come from the germline V gene (reference sequence). V lost 4 bases, J lost 4 bases, and 6 bases lay in between. This CDR3 region has 11 residues. As DNA, the CDR3 is TGTGCCAGCAGCGGCGAATACGAGCAGTACTTC. Translating it yields CASSGEYEQYF.

The chain couples TRBV10-3 to TRBJ1-4; D call uncertain. The germline V gene encodes CDR1 ENHRY and CDR2 SYGVKD. The CDR3 sequence is 13 residues long. The V gene lost 0 bases and the J gene lost 8 bases, with 7 bases spanning the gap. The CDR3 spells CAISESAVEKLFF. The CDR3, as DNA: TGTGCCATCAGTGAGTCAGCTGTGGAAAAACTGTTTTTT.

The chain has TRBV7-3 and TRBJ2-1; the match to TRBD2 covers 10 bases. This CDR3 has 17 residues. The V and J ends lost 4 bases and 6 bases, in that order; junction bases with no gene match: 12. Germline assignment: CDR1 SGHTA and CDR2 FQGTGA. The CDR3 loop is CASSSYTRAGGANEQFF. CDR3 nucleotides: TGTGCCAGCAGCTCCTACACTAGAGCGGGGGGGGCCAATGAGCAGTTCTTC.

This chain joins TRBV19 and TRBJ2-3; TRBD1 or TRBD2 may be the D gene (5 bases each). This CDR3 region has 15 residues. Germline CDR1 LNHDA, CDR2 SQIVND (reference sequence). With 3 bases removed from V and 0 bases from J, the gap between germline ends came to 10 bases. Here the CDR3 DNA reads TGTGCCAGTAGTATCGCAGGGAGAAGCACAGATACGCAGTATTTT. This codes for CASSIAGRSTDTQYF.

The genes are TRBV4-3 and TRBJ2-1, with 11 positions matching TRBD2. The J segment lost 6 bases and the V segment lost 0 bases, leaving 10 bases of the junction unmatched. This CDR3 has 18 residues. Per the germline V gene, CDR1 is LGHNA and CDR2 is YSLEER. CDR3 bases: TGCGCCAGCAGCCAAGATCGAACTAGCGGGGGCGCCCCCAATGAGCAGTTCTTC. Translating it yields CASSQDRTSGGAPNEQFF.

The rearrangement links TRBV5-6 to TRBJ2-3; 7 nucleotides agree with TRBD2. This CDR3 is 15 amino acids long. Germline V gives CDR1 SGHDT, CDR2 YYEEEE. The junction had 6 bases not matched to a gene; V was cut back by 4 bases and J by 1 base. The CDR3 bases are TGTGCCAGCAGCCTCTGGGGGAGGGGCACAGATACGCAGTATTTT. It is translated as CASSLWGRGTDTQYF.

The J gene is TRBJ1-5, the V gene TRBV19; TRBD1 matches 11 bases. Germline V CDR1 and CDR2: LNHDA, SQIVND (reference sequence). The CDR3 spans 19 residues. J was trimmed by 4 bases and V by 9 bases; bases with no gene match: 20. Here the CDR3 DNA reads TGTGCCAGCCATGACGAGGGGGGGACAGGGGGATGGGGGAATCAGCCCCAGCATTTT. It specifies CASHDEGGTGGWGNQPQHF.

The V and J genes are TRBV5-4 and TRBJ1-5, with D possibly matching TRBD1 (6 bases). The length of the CDR3 is 17 residues. V was cut by 0 bases and J by 0 bases, with 13 bases left in between. Germline CDR1 and CDR2: SGHNT and YYREEE (reference sequence). CDR3 in amino acids: CASSLDLGGNSNQPQHF. The CDR3 DNA reads as TGTGCCAGCAGCTTGGATTTAGGGGGTAATAGCAATCAGCCCCAGCATTTT.

This clone has just a few counts. The genes are TRBV30 and TRBJ2-7; 9 bases align to TRBD1. CDR3 length: 14 residues. The germline V gene has CDR1 GTSNPN and CDR2 SVGIG (reference sequence). V was pared by 3 bases and J by 9 bases, with 12 bases of the junction left unmatched. The CDR3 DNA is TGTGCCTGGAGGAAAACAGGGGGCGCGGGCATGCAGTACTTC. Its translation: CAWRKTGGAGMQYF.

V gene TRBV5-6 combines with J gene TRBJ2-2, with D tentatively TRBD2 (6 bases). Deletions cut 4 bases from V and 0 bases from J, with 10 bases between. The CDR3 sequence is 15 residues long. The germline V gene has CDR1 SGHDT and CDR2 YYEEEE. CDR3 in DNA: TGTGCCAGCAGCGACGCGGGACCGAACACCGGGGAGCTGTTTTTT. As protein: CASSDAGPNTGELFF.

This chain links TRBV5-1 with TRBJ1-1; 7 nucleotides agree with TRBD1. V lost 3 bases to trimming and J lost 2 bases; unmatched junction nucleotides: 7. The germline CDR1 and CDR2 sequences are SGHRS and YFSETQ. The CDR3 spans 15 residues. The CDR3 region has the DNA TGCGCCAGCAGCTCCCAAGGGACAGCTAACACTGAAGCTTTCTTT. Encoded protein: CASSSQGTANTEAFF.